The TCR beta chain under discussion was sequenced for a study of shared clonotypes between healthy human individuals. Overall study findings and caveats: Limited genetic and exposure-history diversity came from having few donors. Larger estimated richness was generally recorded for naive subsets relative to memory subsets.

V lost 4 bases to trimming and J lost 4 bases; unmatched junction nucleotides: 0. CDR3 length equals 13 residues. From germline, CDR1 is SNHLY and CDR2 FYNNEI. The protocol was immunoSEQ multiplex PCR, while the TCRdb copy is restricted to in-frame clones and leaves out a portion. The repertoire has about 2 million clones, roughly 95% of them found once; the top ten carry more than 0.1%. About this clone: Its antigen is currently unknown. The same CDR3 also results from other DNA sequences found in this sample.

Material for sequencing was naive CD4+ T cells sorted from blood. Subset specified: CD45RA+ positively selected. The clonotype was recovered from a young man in good health. The J gene is TRBJ1-3, the V gene TRBV2, with 8 bases fitting TRBD1. CDR3 in amino acids: CASSGQGGNTIYF. The CDR3 DNA sequence: TGTGCCAGCAGTGGACAGGGGGGAAACACCATATATTTT.